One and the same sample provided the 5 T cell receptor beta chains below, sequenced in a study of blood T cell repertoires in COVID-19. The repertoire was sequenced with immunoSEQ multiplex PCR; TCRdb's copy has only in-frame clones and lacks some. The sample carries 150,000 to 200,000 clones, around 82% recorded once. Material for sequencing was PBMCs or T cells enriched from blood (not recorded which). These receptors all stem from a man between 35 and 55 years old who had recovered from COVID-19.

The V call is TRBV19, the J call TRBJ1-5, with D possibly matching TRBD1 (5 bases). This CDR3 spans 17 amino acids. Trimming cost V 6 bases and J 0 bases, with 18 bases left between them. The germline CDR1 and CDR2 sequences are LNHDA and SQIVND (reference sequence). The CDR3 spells CASSPAGGSNSNQPQHF. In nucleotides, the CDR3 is TGTGCCAGTAGCCCGGCCGGGGGGAGTAATAGCAATCAGCCCCAGCATTTT. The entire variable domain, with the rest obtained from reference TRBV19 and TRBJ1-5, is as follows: DGGITQSPKYLFRKEGQNVTLSCEQNLNHDAMYWYRQDPGQGLRLIYYSQIVNDFQKGDIAEGYSVSREKKESFPLTVTSAQKNPTAFYLCASSPAGGSNSNQPQHFGDGTRLSIL.

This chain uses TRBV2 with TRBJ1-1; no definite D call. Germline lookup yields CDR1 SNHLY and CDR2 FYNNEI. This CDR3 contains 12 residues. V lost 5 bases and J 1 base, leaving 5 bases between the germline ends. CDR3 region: CASSSQNTEAFF. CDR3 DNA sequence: TGTGCCAGCAGTTCACAGAACACTGAAGCTTTCTTT.

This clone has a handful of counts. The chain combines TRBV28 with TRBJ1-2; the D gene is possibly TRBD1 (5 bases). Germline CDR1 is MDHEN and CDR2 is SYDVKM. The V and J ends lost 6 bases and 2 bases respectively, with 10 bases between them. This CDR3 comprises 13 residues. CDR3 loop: CASRAKGNYGYTF. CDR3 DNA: TGTGCCAGCAGGGCCAAGGGGAACTATGGCTACACCTTC.

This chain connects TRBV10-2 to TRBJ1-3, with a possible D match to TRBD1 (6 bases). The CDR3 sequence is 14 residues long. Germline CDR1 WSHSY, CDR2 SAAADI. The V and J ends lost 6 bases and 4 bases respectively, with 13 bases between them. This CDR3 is CASRDSAQGNTIYF. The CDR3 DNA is TGCGCCAGCAGGGACAGTGCGCAAGGAAACACCATATATTTT.

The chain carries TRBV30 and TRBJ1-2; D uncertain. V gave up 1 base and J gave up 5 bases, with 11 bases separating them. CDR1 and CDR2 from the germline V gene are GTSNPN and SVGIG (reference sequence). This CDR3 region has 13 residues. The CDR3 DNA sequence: TGTGCCTGGAGTGCAGCAGAGGGATATGGCTACACCTTC. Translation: CAWSAAEGYGYTF.